This is a list of T cell receptor beta chains from one sample in a study of PD-L1 blockade in urothelial cancer. Measured with immunoSEQ multiplex PCR; TCRdb has only the in-frame clones, and not every one. The sample lists some 47,000 clones, roughly four fifths occurring once. The specimen comprised PBMCs, sampled around atezolizumab (anti-PD-L1) treatment. Every receptor here comes from a man in his 70s with urothelial cancer. Both conserved end residues are part of each CDR3. The D gene is left open where the match is weak. Part of the rows lack a size; the others show once, few, many or a class for expanded clones.

d_call: TRBD2; j_call: TRBJ2-7; v_call: TRBV7-9; clone_size: once; cdr3_aa: CASSGGVAETNSAEQYF; cdr3_nt: TGTGCCAGCAGCGGGGGGGTTGCAGAGACGAATTCGGCCGAGCAGTACTTC
d_call: TRBD1; j_call: TRBJ2-3; v_call: TRBV9; clone_size: .; cdr3_aa: CASSVGTAKHTDTQYF; cdr3_nt: TGTGCCAGCAGCGTTGGGACAGCAAAACACACAGATACGCAGTATTTT
d_call: .; j_call: TRBJ2-3; v_call: TRBV25-1; clone_size: .; cdr3_aa: CASSYSTDTQYF; cdr3_nt: TGTGCCAGCAGTTACAGTACAGATACGCAGTATTTT
d_call: .; j_call: TRBJ2-7; v_call: TRBV7-9; clone_size: .; cdr3_aa: CASSLKEPDEQYF; cdr3_nt: TGTGCCAGCAGCTTAAAGGAGCCTGACGAGCAGTACTTC
d_call: TRBD2; j_call: TRBJ2-3; v_call: TRBV7-3; clone_size: .; cdr3_aa: CASRSPGLAGVGTQYF; cdr3_nt: TGTGCCAGCAGGTCCCCGGGACTAGCGGGAGTGGGTACGCAGTATTTT
d_call: TRBD1; j_call: TRBJ1-5; v_call: TRBV9; clone_size: .; cdr3_aa: CAGTGHLSGHF; cdr3_nt: TGTGCCGGGACAGGGCACCTATCGGGACATTTT
d_call: .; j_call: TRBJ1-4; v_call: TRBV2; clone_size: few; cdr3_aa: CASRGGSGREKLFF; cdr3_nt: TGTGCCAGCAGAGGAGGCTCAGGGAGGGAAAAACTGTTTTTT
d_call: TRBD1; j_call: TRBJ1-1; v_call: TRBV6-4; clone_size: .; cdr3_aa: CASSQGAGTEAFF; cdr3_nt: TGTGCCAGCAGCCAGGGGGCAGGCACTGAAGCTTTCTTT
d_call: TRBD2; j_call: TRBJ2-2; v_call: TRBV2; clone_size: .; cdr3_aa: CASSPREGNTGELFF; cdr3_nt: TGTGCCAGCAGTCCCCGGGAGGGCAACACCGGGGAGCTGTTTTTT
d_call: .; j_call: TRBJ2-1; v_call: TRBV7-6; clone_size: .; cdr3_aa: CASSRLSEQFF; cdr3_nt: TGTGCCAGCAGCCGACTTTCCGAGCAGTTCTTC
d_call: .; j_call: TRBJ2-1; v_call: TRBV7-3; clone_size: once; cdr3_aa: CASSPQRAQGWEQFF; cdr3_nt: TGTGCCAGCAGCCCTCAGCGTGCCCAGGGGTGGGAGCAGTTCTTC
d_call: .; j_call: TRBJ2-4; v_call: TRBV5-4; clone_size: few; cdr3_aa: CASSLGGRGKNIQYF; cdr3_nt: TGTGCCAGCAGCTTGGGGGGCCGAGGCAAAAACATTCAGTACTTC
d_call: .; j_call: TRBJ2-3; v_call: TRBV5-1; clone_size: .; cdr3_aa: CASSPGTDTQYF; cdr3_nt: TGCGCCAGCAGCCCGGGCACAGATACGCAGTATTTT